The next 18 T cell receptor beta chains were all read from a single sample in a study of shared clonotypes between healthy human individuals. TCRdb's table, derived via immunoSEQ multiplex PCR, lists solely in-frame clones and lacks some. Among about half a million clones, almost 80% were seen once, and the ten largest hold approximately 12%. Sequencing used PBMCs. These receptors all come from a woman aged 40 to 50 in good health. Some clones in this sample may be carry-over from other donors' samples.

The chain has TRBV29-1 and TRBJ2-3; tentatively, D is TRBD2 (6 bases). The CDR3 consists of 15 residues. V lost 6 bases and J 2 bases, leaving 18 bases between the germline ends. The germline V gene has CDR1 SQVTM and CDR2 ANQGSEA. The CDR3 is CSVLRAGGNTDTQYF. The CDR3 nucleotides read TGCAGCGTACTAAGAGCGGGTGGGAACACAGATACGCAGTATTTT.

The chain carries TRBV7-3 and TRBJ2-5; 7 nucleotides match TRBD2. V was clipped by 1 base and J by 5 bases; unmatched bases: 7. The CDR3 consists of 15 residues. Germline CDR1 SGHTA, CDR2 FQGTGA. The CDR3: CASSLNGRIGETQYF. CDR3 coding DNA: TGTGCCAGCAGCTTAAACGGGAGGATCGGTGAGACCCAGTACTTC.

The rearrangement joins TRBV28 to TRBJ2-7; D remains unclear. V was cut by 2 bases and J by 4 bases, with 6 bases left in between. Germline CDR1 MDHEN, CDR2 SYDVKM. The CDR3 runs 12 residues. The chain's CDR3 is CASSLGLYEQYF. The CDR3 nucleotides read TGTGCCAGCAGTTTAGGTCTGTACGAGCAGTACTTC.

This clone was detected only a few times. The chain links TRBV9 to TRBJ2-1; 14 nucleotides match TRBD2. Germline loops: CDR1 SGDLS, CDR2 YYNGEE. Germline trimming cut 2 bases from V and 7 bases from J; bases unmatched to any gene: 8. The CDR3 spans 17 residues. CDR3 loop: CASSVVSGLAGVNEQFF. The CDR3 DNA reads TGTGCCAGCAGCGTTGTGTCGGGACTAGCGGGAGTGAATGAGCAGTTCTTC.

J is TRBJ2-3 and V is TRBV5-1; 7 bases agree with TRBD2. CDR1 is SGHRS and CDR2 is YFSETQ in the germline V gene. V was clipped by 1 base and J by 1 base; unmatched bases: 3. This CDR3 has 15 residues. The CDR3 sequence is CASSLSGRGTDTQYF. CDR3 DNA: TGCGCCAGCAGCTTGAGTGGGAGGGGCACAGATACGCAGTATTTT.

The CDR3 DNA is TGTGCCAGCAGCGTGGGGATGAACACTGAAGCTTTCTTT. Translated: CASSVGMNTEAFF. The chain carries TRBV7-9 and TRBJ1-1; D gene ambiguous. Trimming shortened V by 5 bases and J by 0 bases, and 7 bases separated the two germline ends. CDR3 length equals 13 residues. Germline V gene lookup returns CDR1 SEHNR and CDR2 FQNEAQ (reference sequence).

V and J are TRBV7-2 and TRBJ1-4; 9 bases match TRBD1. Germline V gives CDR1 SGHTA, CDR2 FQGNSA. Unmatched junction bases numbered 14, after V lost 5 bases and J lost 7 bases. The CDR3 covers 17 residues. The CDR3 spells CASSQFSGTGLGEKLFF. The CDR3 bases are TGTGCCAGCAGCCAGTTCTCCGGGACAGGGTTGGGTGAAAAACTGTTTTTT.

Comments on this clone: A read error may be the cause here, since a much bigger clone is one base away. The same CDR3 arises from other DNA sequences in this sample as well. This sequence joins TRBV11-2 and TRBJ1-1, with D possibly TRBD1 on 6 matching bases. Germline values: CDR1 SGHAT, CDR2 FQNNGV. V was trimmed by 0 bases and J by 4 bases, leaving 6 bases between them. The CDR3 runs to 13 residues. The CDR3: CASSLDRGTEAFF. The DNA for the CDR3 is TGTGCCAGCAGCTTAGACAGGGGCACTGAAGCTTTCTTT.

V and J are TRBV2 and TRBJ1-5; the match to TRBD1 covers 7 bases. The germline gives CDR1 SNHLY, CDR2 FYNNEI. V lost 4 bases, J lost 4 bases, and 1 base stayed unmatched. The CDR3 consists of 13 residues. CDR3 nucleotide sequence: TGTGCCAGCAGTGGGACAGGTAATCAGCCCCAGCATTTT. Translated: CASSGTGNQPQHF.

The gene calls are TRBV18 and TRBJ2-2, with 8 bases matching TRBD2. The germline CDR1 and CDR2 sequences are KGHSH and LQKENI. The CDR3 is 15 amino acids. Trimming removed 1 base from V and 5 bases from J; junction bases left unmatched: 3. The CDR3 loop is CASSPRSSGTGELFF. DNA for the CDR3: TGTGCCAGCTCACCACGGTCTAGCGGGACCGGGGAGCTGTTTTTT.

This clone showed up just a few times. The chain joins TRBV19 to TRBJ2-7; TRBD1 matches at 9 bases. J lost 3 bases, V lost 10 bases, and 7 bases had no gene match. The CDR3 runs 13 residues. CDR1 and CDR2 (germline): LNHDA, SQIVND (reference sequence). The CDR3 reads CATSGQGDYEQYF. The CDR3 coding sequence is TGTGCCACCTCGGGACAGGGTGACTACGAGCAGTACTTC. Looking up the rest from reference TRBV19 and TRBJ2-7 gives the full variable domain: DGGITQSPKYLFRKEGQNVTLSCEQNLNHDAMYWYRQDPGQGLRLIYYSQIVNDFQKGDIAEGYSVSREKKESFPLTVTSAQKNPTAFYLCATSGQGDYEQYFGPGTRLTVT.

The chain links TRBV4-1 to TRBJ2-1; 9 nucleotides line up with TRBD2. The CDR3 is 17 amino acids. The junction had 11 bases not matched to a gene; V was cut back by 2 bases and J by 6 bases. Looked up from germline, CDR1 is MGHRA and CDR2 is YSYEKL. Written as DNA, the CDR3 is TGCGCCAGCAGCCAAAAATCCGCGGGAGGGAGGACCAATGAGCAGTTCTTC. It codes for CASSQKSAGGRTNEQFF.

In the case of this clone: A read error may be the cause here, since a much bigger clone is one base away. Other DNA sequences in this sample translate to the same CDR3. The CDR3 spells CAWSPGENTIYF. DNA for the CDR3: TGTGCCTGGTCGCCGGGGGAGAACACCATATATTTT. The chain carries TRBV30 and TRBJ1-3, with a weak D call TRBD1 (5 bases). The CDR3 consists of 12 residues. Germline values: CDR1 GTSNPN, CDR2 SVGIG (reference sequence). With 5 bases removed from V and 7 bases from J, the gap between germline ends came to 12 bases.

The chain combines TRBV5-4 with TRBJ2-5; D uncertain. The V end lost 4 bases, the J end lost 0 bases, and 10 bases lay between the germline ends. The CDR3 runs to 14 residues. Germline assignment: CDR1 SGHNT and CDR2 YYREEE (reference sequence). As DNA, the CDR3 is TGTGCCAGCAGCCTGGGTTGGTACCAAGAGACCCAGTACTTC. Amino acid sequence: CASSLGWYQETQYF.

The rearrangement joins TRBV27 to TRBJ2-1, with D hard to call. This CDR3 has 13 residues. Trimming pared 5 bases from V and 9 bases from J, leaving 14 bases between. CDR1 is MNHEY, CDR2 SMNVEV, per germline (reference sequence). The chain's CDR3 is CASSLLPTAEQFF. As DNA, the CDR3 is TGTGCCAGCAGTCTCCTCCCGACCGCTGAGCAGTTCTTC.

CDR3 DNA: TGTGCCAGCTCACCACCCCGGACTTCCCTCGCGGGTGAGCAGTTCTTC. Translation: CASSPPRTSLAGEQFF. The chain couples TRBV18 to TRBJ2-1; tentative D call: TRBD2 (5 bases). CDR1 is KGHSH, CDR2 LQKENI, per germline. The V and J ends lost 0 bases and 9 bases respectively, with 18 bases between them. CDR3 size: 16 residues.

This clone has ten or more counts. J is TRBJ2-5 and V is TRBV10-3; D unclear. The CDR3 sequence is 14 residues long. Trimming left V 3 bases short and J 1 base short, with 9 bases between. The germline CDR1 and CDR2 sequences are ENHRY and SYGVKD. This chain's CDR3 is CAISEGRSQETQYF. The CDR3 coding sequence is TGTGCCATCAGTGAAGGCAGAAGCCAAGAGACCCAGTACTTC.

This clone was seen a few times. V gene TRBV19 combines with J gene TRBJ1-5; D is uncertain. Germline V gene data show CDR1 as LNHDA and CDR2 as SQIVND (reference sequence). The CDR3 sequence is 14 residues long. V was trimmed by 3 bases and J by 3 bases, leaving 9 bases between them. The CDR3 DNA sequence: TGTGCCAGTAGTATGTCAGGCGCCAATCAGCCCCAGCATTTT. Amino acids: CASSMSGANQPQHF.